This TCR beta chain is drawn from a study of patients and donors after allogeneic stem cell transplantation. In TCRdb, the RT-PCR reads were re-called with MiXCR into one record per CDR3 protein. This table has some 960,000 distinct CDR3 sequences, approximately 18% appearing once. This clonotype was counted a few times. The junction had 6 bases not matched to a gene; V was cut back by 1 base and J by 1 base. CDR1 is SGHVS and CDR2 is FNYEAQ in the germline V gene. There are 18 residues in the CDR3. V usage is TRBV7-6 and J usage is TRBJ2-3; 12 bases map to TRBD2. The sequence came from a human donor who was either an allogeneic HSCT recipient or a stem cell or donor lymphocyte infusion donor (not recorded which). It is not recorded whose cells these are; they may come from a transplant donor. The sequencing sample was made of blood, either unsorted or a sorted T cell fraction (not recorded which). DNA for the CDR3: TGTGCCAGCAGCTTAGGGACTAGCGGGATGAGGGGCACAGATACGCAGTATTTT. This sequence encodes CASSLGTSGMRGTDTQYF.